This TCR beta chain was identified in a study of cytomegalovirus exposure and HLA in healthy donors. A multiplex PCR was run with 60 Vbeta primers and 13 Jbeta primers. Assay used: immunoSEQ multiplex PCR; TCRdb lists only in-frame clones, some missing. The sample contains 77,000 or so clones, roughly 75% of which appear only once. Germline-derived CDR1 and CDR2 are MNHEY and SMNVEV (reference sequence). The CDR3 covers 13 residues. The germline V and J ends were trimmed by 2 bases and 2 bases, with 6 bases remaining between them. The material sequenced was PBMCs. The chain is built from TRBV27 and TRBJ1-2; no clear D gene. This sequence originates from a woman in her thirties or forties in good health and CMV-seronegative. CDR3 bases: TGTGCCAGCAGTTTAAACGGGAACTATGGCTACACCTTC. It translates to CASSLNGNYGYTF.